Listed below are T cell receptor beta chains from one sample, sequenced in a study of molecular identifiers for immune sequencing clone quantification. TCRdb processed the PCR reads anew with MiXCR; each CDR3 protein has one entry. The repertoire holds some 66,000 distinct CDR3 sequences, about 20% seen once, with around 1.4% in the top ten. Sequenced sample: naive CD8+ T cells from blood, with Jurkat cell RNA spiked in. The receptors shown here come from a human donor in good health. Some libraries in this study had Jurkat cell RNA spiked in. Each CDR3 is given with its conserved first and last residue. A D gene is named only where the DNA matches it firmly. Size is omitted from some rows. Given values are once, few, many or a class for expanded clones.

J,V,D,size,CDR3,DNA
TRBJ2-7,TRBV2,TRBD2,once,CASKGLAGGSYEQYF,TGTGCCAGCAAAGGACTAGCGGGAGGGTCCTACGAGCAGTACTTC
TRBJ2-7,TRBV27,TRBD1,many,CASIKNRGADEQYF,TGTGCCAGCATCAAGAACAGGGGGGCGGACGAGCAGTACTTC
TRBJ2-1,TRBV15,-,few,CATSRGSGSYNEQFF,TGTGCCACCAGCAGAGGAAGCGGATCCTACAATGAGCAGTTCTTC
TRBJ1-2,TRBV6-6,TRBD1,-,CASSYSSDRGTYGYTF,TGTGCCAGCAGTTACTCCTCGGACAGGGGGACGTATGGCTACACCTTC
TRBJ2-7,TRBV7-8,TRBD2,-,CASSLGASGTTLTYYEQYF,TGTGCCAGCAGCTTAGGAGCTAGCGGGACGACCCTTACTTACTACGAGCAGTACTTC
TRBJ2-5,TRBV7-9,TRBD2,many,CASSFVLAGVQETQYF,TGTGCCAGCAGCTTTGTCCTAGCGGGAGTTCAAGAGACCCAGTACTTC
TRBJ2-7,TRBV3-1,-,many,CASTGLDSYEQYF,TGTGCCAGCACAGGCCTCGACTCCTACGAGCAGTACTTC
TRBJ2-1,TRBV6-2/TRBV6-3,-,few,CASRHYSGSYNEQFF,TGTGCCAGCAGACACTATAGCGGATCCTACAATGAGCAGTTCTTC
TRBJ2-5,TRBV29-1,-,many,CSYYWGSGETQYF,TGCAGCTACTACTGGGGGAGTGGAGAGACCCAGTACTTC
TRBJ1-2,TRBV10-3,TRBD1,many,CAITNGTGVGYTF,TGTGCCATCACCAACGGGACAGGGGTTGGCTACACCTTC
TRBJ2-5,TRBV5-4,-,few,CASSSRDFGATQYF,TGTGCCAGCAGCTCCCGGGACTTCGGGGCGACCCAGTACTTC
TRBJ1-5,TRBV4-1,-,many,CASSQEKSQPQHF,TGCGCCAGCAGCCAAGAAAAGTCGCAGCCCCAGCATTTT
TRBJ2-7,TRBV7-6,-,-,CASSLSSPYEQYF,TGTGCCAGCAGCTTAAGTAGCCCCTACGAGCAGTACTTC
TRBJ2-7,TRBV5-1,TRBD1,many,CASSLDRGLGYEQYF,TGCGCCAGCAGCTTGGACAGGGGGCTCGGCTACGAGCAGTACTTC
TRBJ2-3,TRBV27,TRBD2,few,CASSPGTSPTDTQYF,TGTGCCAGCAGTCCGGGGACTAGCCCCACAGATACGCAGTATTTT
TRBJ2-2,TRBV4-1,-,many,CASTISRNTGELFF,TGCGCCAGCACGATAAGTCGAAACACCGGGGAGCTGTTTTTT
TRBJ2-7,TRBV7-9,TRBD1,many,CASSTLPGQGNLYEQYF,TGTGCCAGCAGCACCTTGCCGGGACAGGGGAACCTCTACGAGCAGTACTTC
TRBJ2-7,TRBV25-1,-,many,CASSEFGTEPYKQYF,TGTGCCAGCAGTGAATTTGGAACAGAGCCCTACAAGCAGTACTTC
TRBJ2-1,TRBV20-1,TRBD2,few,CSARRGVSYNEQFF,TGCAGTGCTAGACGGGGGGTCTCCTACAATGAGCAGTTCTTC
TRBJ2-7,TRBV7-3,TRBD1,many,CASSLITGDEQYF,TGTGCCAGCAGCTTAATCACAGGGGACGAGCAGTACTTC
TRBJ1-5,TRBV20-1,-,many,CSARGPNSNQPQHF,TGCAGTGCACGGGGCCCGAATAGCAATCAGCCCCAGCATTTT
TRBJ2-4,TRBV7-9,-,many,CASSSHDGWAKNIQYF,TGTGCCAGCAGCTCACATGACGGATGGGCCAAAAACATTCAGTACTTC
TRBJ1-1,TRBV7-9,TRBD1,few,CASSLETGGYTEAFF,TGTGCCAGCAGCTTAGAGACAGGGGGATACACTGAAGCTTTCTTT
TRBJ1-2,TRBV5-3,-,-,CASSLETGYYGYTF,TGTGCCAGCAGCTTGGAGACAGGCTACTATGGCTACACCTTC
TRBJ2-7,TRBV14,-,many,CASSHTSIGQYF,TGTGCCAGCAGCCACACTAGCATAGGGCAGTACTTC
TRBJ2-7,TRBV28,-,many,CASSFTEAYEQYF,TGTGCCAGCAGTTTCACAGAAGCCTACGAGCAGTACTTC
TRBJ2-2,TRBV5-1,-,many,CASSLPWTDTGELFF,TGCGCCAGCAGCTTGCCATGGACGGACACCGGGGAGCTGTTTTTT
TRBJ2-3,TRBV11-2,TRBD2,-,CASSSRLAGGRGATDTQYF,TGTGCCAGCAGCTCCCGACTAGCGGGAGGCCGGGGGGCCACAGATACGCAGTATTTT
TRBJ2-2,TRBV20-1,-,many,CSARGRTDPNTGELFF,TGCAGTGCTAGAGGCCGGACTGATCCGAACACCGGGGAGCTGTTTTTT
TRBJ2-1,TRBV24-1,TRBD2,few,CATSDLWVGEGTSYNEQFF,TGTGCCACCAGTGATTTGTGGGTCGGTGAGGGGACTAGCTATAATGAGCAGTTCTTC
TRBJ2-3,TRBV5-4,TRBD2,-,CASSQHFVASGRGTDTQYF,TGTGCCAGCAGCCAACATTTTGTGGCTAGCGGGAGAGGAACAGATACGCAGTATTTT
TRBJ2-1,TRBV12-3/TRBV12-4,TRBD2,-,CASIGLAGAGSYNEQFF,TGTGCCAGCATAGGTCTAGCGGGAGCTGGTTCCTACAATGAGCAGTTCTTC
TRBJ2-1,TRBV2,TRBD2,few,CASSEAELAGRVNERFF,TGTGCCAGCAGTGAAGCGGAACTAGCGGGAAGGGTTAATGAGCGGTTCTTC
TRBJ2-3,TRBV12-3/TRBV12-4,TRBD1,many,CASRTYETGPYTDTQYF,TGTGCCAGCAGGACCTACGAGACAGGGCCTTACACAGATACGCAGTATTTT
TRBJ2-2,TRBV6-5,-,many,CASGPHTGELFF,TGTGCCAGCGGACCGCACACCGGGGAGCTGTTTTTT
TRBJ2-2,TRBV25-1,-,-,CASSEGSWELFF,TGTGCCAGCAGTGAGGGGAGCTGGGAGCTGTTTTTT
TRBJ2-2,TRBV7-9,-,many,CASSLPSASNTGELFF,TGTGCCAGCAGCTTACCTAGCGCCTCGAACACCGGGGAGCTGTTTTTT
TRBJ2-7,TRBV20-1,-,many,CSASVSPYEQYF,TGCAGTGCTAGTGTCAGCCCCTACGAGCAGTACTTC
TRBJ2-7,TRBV5-1,-,many,CASSLGLQYEQYF,TGCGCCAGCAGCTTGGGCCTACAATACGAGCAGTACTTC
TRBJ2-1,TRBV27,-,-,CASREYNEQFF,TGTGCCAGCAGAGAATACAATGAGCAGTTCTTC
TRBJ2-1,TRBV30,-,many,CAWNTGTLHEQFF,TGTGCCTGGAACACCGGGACTTTGCATGAGCAGTTCTTC
TRBJ2-1,TRBV10-3,TRBD2,-,CAIREGLAGDHSYNEQFF,TGTGCCATCAGGGAGGGACTAGCAGGGGACCACTCCTACAATGAGCAGTTCTTC
TRBJ2-5,TRBV20-1,-,many,CSARDEGRTDQETQYF,TGCAGTGCTAGAGATGAGGGGAGAACAGACCAAGAGACCCAGTACTTC
TRBJ2-2,TRBV25-1,-,-,CASSYIAGELFF,TGTGCCAGCAGTTATATCGCCGGGGAGCTGTTTTTT
TRBJ2-7,TRBV5-6,-,-,CASSLDINEQYF,TGTGCCAGCAGCCTGGACATAAACGAGCAGTACTTC
TRBJ2-7,TRBV12-5,-,-,CASGFDKLPLVDYEQYF,TGTGCTAGTGGTTTCGACAAACTCCCGTTGGTTGATTACGAGCAGTACTTC
TRBJ2-3,TRBV9,TRBD2,many,CASSVAGTISTDTQYF,TGTGCCAGCAGCGTAGCCGGGACTATTAGCACAGATACGCAGTATTTT
TRBJ1-1,TRBV19,-,many,CASSFTTGLGNTEAFF,TGTGCCAGTAGTTTCACCACTGGTCTGGGGAACACTGAAGCTTTCTTT
TRBJ2-5,TRBV12-5,TRBD2,-,CASGLVGGSGETQYF,TGTGCTAGTGGTTTGGTAGGCGGGAGCGGAGAGACCCAGTACTTC
TRBJ2-2,TRBV30,TRBD2,many,CAWKGLAGGPSTGELFF,TGTGCCTGGAAAGGACTAGCGGGAGGGCCGAGTACCGGGGAGCTGTTTTTT
TRBJ2-1,TRBV20-1,-,-,CSANGQISYNEQFF,TGCAGTGCTAATGGACAGATCTCCTACAATGAGCAGTTCTTC
TRBJ1-1,TRBV19,-,many,CASSIYGRGTEAFF,TGTGCCAGTAGTATTTATGGCAGGGGCACTGAAGCTTTCTTT
TRBJ2-2,TRBV10-1,TRBD2,-,CASSGLAGEFGTGELFF,TGCGCCAGCAGTGGACTAGCGGGAGAGTTTGGCACCGGGGAGCTGTTTTTT
TRBJ2-3,TRBV28,TRBD1,many,CASSRDSSTDTQYF,TGTGCCAGCAGTCGGGACAGCAGCACAGATACGCAGTATTTT